A single sample gave rise to the 5 T cell receptor beta chains below, sequenced in a study of monozygotic twins with inflammatory bowel disease. TCRdb reprocessed the 5' RACE reads and stores each CDR3 protein as one record, lacking DNA. The repertoire table contains 400,000 to 500,000 distinct CDR3 sequences. The material sequenced was blood. These receptors were obtained from a human donor with ulcerative colitis or Crohn's disease, or a healthy co-twin of an affected twin (not recorded which).

The chain is built from TRBV6-2 or TRBV6-3 and TRBJ1-5. In germline, CDR1 is MNHEY, CDR2 SVGEGT. CDR3 size: 16 residues. The chain's CDR3 is CASSYSSGRGDQPQHF.

The rearrangement links TRBV5-1 to TRBJ2-5; with no DNA, the TCRdb D assignment of TRBD2 cannot be verified. The CDR3 contains 14 residues. From germline, CDR1 is SGHRS and CDR2 YFSETQ. This chain's CDR3 is CASAEERGLETQYF.

The gene calls are TRBV24-1 and TRBJ2-5; TCRdb's assignment of TRBD1 cannot be checked, as there is no DNA. Germline V lookup: CDR1 KGHDR, CDR2 SFDVKD. The CDR3 length is 13 residues. This CDR3 reads CATMDRVKETQYF.

The rearrangement links TRBV7-9 to TRBJ2-4; absent DNA, TCRdb's TRBD1 call cannot be checked. Per germline, CDR1 SEHNR and CDR2 FQNEAQ (reference sequence). This CDR3 has 16 residues. The CDR3 spells CASSLPGQKAKNIQYF.

The chain employs TRBV5-6 and TRBJ2-4; the TCRdb call, TRBD1, lacks DNA for checking. This CDR3 region has 21 residues. Germline V gene data show CDR1 as SGHDT and CDR2 as YYEEEE. The CDR3 loop reads CASSLVLRDRGRKLAKNIQYF.